The sequence of this TCR beta chain was determined in a study of shared clonotypes between healthy human individuals (TCRdb year 2020). Regarding the complete study: A couple of women and a few men aged 18 to 49 years were included in the cohort. For each donor, three plates each were used for CD4 naive and CD4 memory, two plates were used for CD8 naive, and one plate was used for CD8 memory. Blood TCR repertoires of about five healthy adults were deeply sequenced to estimate repertoire size and the extent of clonotype sharing between individuals. Libraries were prepared and TCR repertoires were sequenced by different laboratories using diverse techniques, in order to increase sequencing depth and limit assay-specific biases. Each donor's leukapheresis produced roughly between roughly 0.9 and 8.9 billion PBMCs. General conclusions and limits of the study: Higher generation probabilities were observed for clonotypes shared by all four sorted-subset donors than for non-shared clonotypes. Because the study included a small number of donors, the genetic and exposure-history diversity represented was limited. About 5% of naive CD4, 3.5% of naive CD8, approximately 2.2% of memory CD4, and about 0.4% of memory CD8 clonotypes were shared across several donors. Sampling was limited to blood, and TCR repertoires in tissue likely differ from TCR repertoires in blood. Incomplete sequencing was indicated by rarefaction of sorted-subset datasets, despite the large sequencing depth. Based on pairwise subsampling, the degree of clonotype sharing among donors was expected to be affected by sequencing depth. Naive subsets generally had larger estimated clonotype richness than memory subsets did.

Using the deep immunoSEQ assay, TCR CDR3 regions were amplified from genomic DNA by multiplex PCR. For each cell subset, the extracted genomic DNA was distributed evenly across all wells of several immunoSEQ 96-well plates, and each plate served as one replicate. For sorted subsets, each replicate PCR was loaded with approximately 190 ng genomic DNA, equivalent to 30,000 or so T cell genomes. Purified libraries were quantified with a Qubit 3.0 fluorometer, sized on a Bioanalyzer 2100, and re-quantified with the KAPA Library Quantification kit. Every immunoSEQ 96-well plate was sequenced on a separate single-read 150-cycle Illumina NextSeq 550 flow cell. Processing in the source paper ran as follows. Because only junctional sequences without quality scores were contained in the immunoSEQ output, filtering matching that applied to full-length reads could not be performed. Sequences were annotated with PyIR, a Python wrapper for IgBLAST v1.9, and V/J genes and CDR3 were assigned using IMGT germline references. Reads with weak V/J assignments (E-value above 1e-6), missing CDR3, stop codons, out-of-frame junctions, or ambiguous translated residues were removed. V3J clonotypes were defined as sequences sharing the same inferred V gene, J gene, and CDR3 amino acid sequence. Percentage overlap between repertoires was calculated by dividing the number of shared unique clonotypes by the size of the smaller repertoire. RTK rarefaction, the Chao1 estimator, and Recon v2.1 estimates of unobserved clonotypes were used to assess repertoire richness. Generation probabilities for all TCRbeta clonotypes obtained by the gDNA method from a few donors were computed using OLGA. Sourced from immuneACCESS, this table was stored by TCRdb with only in-frame sequences that have V and J called. A share of the clones is absent; for the studies checked, an unresolved V gene accounts for under half, and the remainder has no known explanation. D and trimming come from the DNA, and the V and J calls and clone size come from that table. Counted in this sample were about 2.4 million clones; just over 90% of them appeared once. Under 0.15% of the sample belongs to the ten largest clones.

Comment on this clone: Its recognized antigen is unknown. One base away there is no much larger clone; base qualities are not given.

The junction shows trimming of 8 bases on V and 4 bases on J, and the gene matches do not reach 11 bases of it. The germline V gene (reference sequence) gives CDR1 as MNHEY and CDR2 as SMNVEV. The CDR3 spans 16 residues, from the cysteine through the phenylalanine. The entry retains the CDR3 DNA only, 48 bases that are in frame from base 1. Donors were healthy HIV-negative adults with no recently reported acute infections or vaccinations. Every donor was a Caucasian adult residing in Nashville, Tennessee, USA. CD4+ T cells were enriched through magnetic negative selection, after which naive cells were positively selected on CD45RA and the remaining negative fraction served as the memory subset. Blood was collected by leukapheresis, and PBMCs were isolated by Ficoll-Histopaque density gradient centrifugation and then cryopreserved in liquid nitrogen vapor phase. Analytical flow cytometry was used to check the purity and quantity of every magnetically sorted T cell population. Genomic DNA was isolated from each sorted fraction and quantified by UV absorbance on a Nanodrop 2000c.

The chain links TRBV27 with TRBJ1-2; a stretch of 12 junction bases matches TRBD1. The specimen was naive CD4+ T cells sorted from blood. The sample's cell subset or site label, decoded: CD45RA+ positively selected. This TCR derives from a man between 18 and 35 years old in good health. The bases read TGTGCCAGCGGGGGCCCGGGGACAGGGGGCGCCTATGGCTACACCTTC. Its protein reads: CASGGPGTGGAYGYTF.